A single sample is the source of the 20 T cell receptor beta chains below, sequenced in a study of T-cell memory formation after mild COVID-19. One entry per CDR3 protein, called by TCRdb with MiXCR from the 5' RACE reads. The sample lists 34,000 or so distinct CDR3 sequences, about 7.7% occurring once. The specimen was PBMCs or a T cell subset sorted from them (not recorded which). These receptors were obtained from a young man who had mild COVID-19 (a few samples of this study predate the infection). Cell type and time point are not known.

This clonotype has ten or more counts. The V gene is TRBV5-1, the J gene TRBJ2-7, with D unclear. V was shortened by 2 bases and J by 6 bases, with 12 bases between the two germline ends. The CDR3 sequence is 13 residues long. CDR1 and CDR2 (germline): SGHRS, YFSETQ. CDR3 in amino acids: CASSLDFPGEQYV. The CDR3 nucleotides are TGCGCCAGCAGCTTAGATTTCCCGGGCGAGCAGTACGTC.

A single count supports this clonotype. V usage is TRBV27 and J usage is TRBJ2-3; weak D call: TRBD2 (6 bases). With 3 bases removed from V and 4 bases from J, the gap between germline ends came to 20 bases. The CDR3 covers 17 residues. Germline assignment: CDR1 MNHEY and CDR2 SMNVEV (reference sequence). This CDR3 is CASSFVGGPGPADTQYF. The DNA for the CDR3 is TGTGCCAGCAGTTTCGTTGGAGGGCCCGGCCCTGCAGATACGCAGTATTTT.

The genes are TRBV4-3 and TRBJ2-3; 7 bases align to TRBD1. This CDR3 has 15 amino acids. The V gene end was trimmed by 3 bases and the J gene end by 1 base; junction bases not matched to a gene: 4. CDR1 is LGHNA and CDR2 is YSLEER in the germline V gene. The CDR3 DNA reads TGCGCCAGCAGCCATTATGGACAGGGCACAGATACGCAGTATTTT. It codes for CASSHYGQGTDTQYF.

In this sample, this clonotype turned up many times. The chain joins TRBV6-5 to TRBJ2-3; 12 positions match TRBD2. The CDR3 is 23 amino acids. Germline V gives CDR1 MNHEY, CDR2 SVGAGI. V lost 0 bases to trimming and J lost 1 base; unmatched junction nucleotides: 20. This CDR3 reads CASSYSPLAGGPGVERRTDTQYF. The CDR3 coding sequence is TGTGCCAGCAGTTACTCCCCCCTAGCGGGGGGGCCAGGGGTAGAACGGCGCACAGATACGCAGTATTTT.

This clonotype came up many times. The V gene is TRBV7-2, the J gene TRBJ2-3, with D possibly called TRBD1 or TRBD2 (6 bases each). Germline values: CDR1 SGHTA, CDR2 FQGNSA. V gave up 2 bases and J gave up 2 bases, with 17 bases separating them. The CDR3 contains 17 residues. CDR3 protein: CASSLIGGPGNTDTQYF. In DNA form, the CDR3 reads TGTGCCAGCAGCTTAATAGGGGGGCCAGGAAACACAGATACGCAGTATTTT.

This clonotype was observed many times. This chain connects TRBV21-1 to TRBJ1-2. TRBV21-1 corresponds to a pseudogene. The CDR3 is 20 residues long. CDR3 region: CASSIDLDEFWDCSNYGYTF. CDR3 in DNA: TGTGCCAGCAGCATTGATTTAGACGAATTCTGGGATTGTTCAAACTATGGCTACACCTTC.

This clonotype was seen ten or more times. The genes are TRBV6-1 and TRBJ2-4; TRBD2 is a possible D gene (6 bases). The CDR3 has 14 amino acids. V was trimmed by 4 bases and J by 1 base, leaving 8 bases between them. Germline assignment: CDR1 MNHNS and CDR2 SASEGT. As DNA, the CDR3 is TGTGCCAGCAGTGCCCGGGGGGCCAAAAACATTCAGTACTTC. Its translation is CASSARGAKNIQYF.

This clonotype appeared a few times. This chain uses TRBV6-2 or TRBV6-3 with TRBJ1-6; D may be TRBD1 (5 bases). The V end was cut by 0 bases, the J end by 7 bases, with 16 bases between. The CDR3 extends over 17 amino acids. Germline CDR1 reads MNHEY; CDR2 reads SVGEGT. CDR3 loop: CASSYSIRGAGNSPLHF. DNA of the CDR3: TGTGCCAGCAGTTACTCGATTCGGGGAGCAGGGAATTCACCCCTCCACTTT.

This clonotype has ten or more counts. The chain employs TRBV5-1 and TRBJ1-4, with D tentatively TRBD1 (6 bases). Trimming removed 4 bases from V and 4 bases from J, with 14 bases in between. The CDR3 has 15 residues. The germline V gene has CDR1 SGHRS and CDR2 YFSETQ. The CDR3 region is CASSRQGQNNEKLFF. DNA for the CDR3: TGCGCCAGCAGCAGACAAGGACAGAATAATGAAAAACTGTTTTTT.

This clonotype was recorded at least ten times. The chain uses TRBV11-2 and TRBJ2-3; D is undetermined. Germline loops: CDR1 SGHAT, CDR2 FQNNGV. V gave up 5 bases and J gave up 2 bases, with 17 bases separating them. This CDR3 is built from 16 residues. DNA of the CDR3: TGTGCCAGCAGCACTCCTCTTTGGGGTCTCACAGATACGCAGTATTTT. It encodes CASSTPLWGLTDTQYF.

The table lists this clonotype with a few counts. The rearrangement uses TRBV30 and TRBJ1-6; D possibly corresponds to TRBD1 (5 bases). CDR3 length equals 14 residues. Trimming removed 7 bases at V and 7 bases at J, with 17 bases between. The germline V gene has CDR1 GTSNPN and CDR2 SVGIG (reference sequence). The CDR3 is CASRTMWGNSPLHF. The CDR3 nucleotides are TGTGCCTCCCGGACAATGTGGGGGAATTCACCCCTCCACTTT.

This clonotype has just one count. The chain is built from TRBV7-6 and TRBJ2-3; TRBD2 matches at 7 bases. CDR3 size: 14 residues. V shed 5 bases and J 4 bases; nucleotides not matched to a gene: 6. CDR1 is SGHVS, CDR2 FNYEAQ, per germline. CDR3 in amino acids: CASSRGGGPDTQYF. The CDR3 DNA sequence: TGTGCCAGCAGCCGTGGGGGGGGTCCAGATACGCAGTATTTT. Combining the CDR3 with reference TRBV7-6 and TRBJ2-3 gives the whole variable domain GAGVSQSPRYKVTKRGQDVALRCDPISGHVSLYWYRQALGQGPEFLTYFNYEAQQDKSGLPNDRFSAERPEGSISTLTIQRTEQRDSAMYRCASSRGGGPDTQYFGPGTRLTVL.

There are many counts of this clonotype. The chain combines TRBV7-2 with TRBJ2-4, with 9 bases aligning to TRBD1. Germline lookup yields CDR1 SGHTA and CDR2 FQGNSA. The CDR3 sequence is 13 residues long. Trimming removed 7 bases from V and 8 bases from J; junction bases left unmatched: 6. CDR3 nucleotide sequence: TGTGCCAGCAACCCGACAGGGGGAGACATTCAGTACTTC. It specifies CASNPTGGDIQYF.

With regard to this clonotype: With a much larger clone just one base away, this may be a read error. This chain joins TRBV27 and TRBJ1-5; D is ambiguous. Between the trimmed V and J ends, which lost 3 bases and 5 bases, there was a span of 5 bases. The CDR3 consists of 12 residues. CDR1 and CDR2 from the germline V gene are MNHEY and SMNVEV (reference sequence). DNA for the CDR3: TGTGCCAGCAGTTTTATAGATCAGCCCCAGCATTTT. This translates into CASSFIDQPQHF.

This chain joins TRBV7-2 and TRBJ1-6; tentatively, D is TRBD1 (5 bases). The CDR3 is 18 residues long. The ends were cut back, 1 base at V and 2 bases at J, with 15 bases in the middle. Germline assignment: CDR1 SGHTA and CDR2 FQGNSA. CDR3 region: CASSLVSAAGPYNSPLHF. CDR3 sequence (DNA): TGTGCCAGCAGCTTAGTATCGGCAGCGGGGCCCTATAATTCACCCCTCCACTTT.

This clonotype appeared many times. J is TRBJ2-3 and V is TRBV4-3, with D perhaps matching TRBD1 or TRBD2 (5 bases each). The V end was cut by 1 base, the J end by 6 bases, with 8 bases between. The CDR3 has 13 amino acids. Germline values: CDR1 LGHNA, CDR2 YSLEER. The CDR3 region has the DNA TGCGCCAGCAGCCAAGCGAGGGGTGATACGCAGTATTTT. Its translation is CASSQARGDTQYF.

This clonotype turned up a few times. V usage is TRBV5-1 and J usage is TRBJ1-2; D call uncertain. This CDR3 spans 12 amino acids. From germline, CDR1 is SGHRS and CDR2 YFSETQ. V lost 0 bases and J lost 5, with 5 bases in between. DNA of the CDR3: TGCGCCAGCAGCTTGGCTGGGTATGGCTACACCTTC. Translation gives CASSLAGYGYTF.

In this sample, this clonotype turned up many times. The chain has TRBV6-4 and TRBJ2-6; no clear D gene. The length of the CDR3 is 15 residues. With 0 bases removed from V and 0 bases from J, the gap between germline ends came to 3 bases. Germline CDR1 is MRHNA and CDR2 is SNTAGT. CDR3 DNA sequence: TGTGCCAGCAGTGACTCCAGCTCTGGGGCCAACGTCCTGACTTTC. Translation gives CASSDSSSGANVLTF.

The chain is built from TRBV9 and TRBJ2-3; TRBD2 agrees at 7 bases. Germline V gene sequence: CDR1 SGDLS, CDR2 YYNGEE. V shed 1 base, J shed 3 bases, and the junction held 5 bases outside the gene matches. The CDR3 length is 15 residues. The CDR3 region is CASSVLTGGTDTQYF. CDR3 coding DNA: TGTGCCAGCAGCGTACTGACCGGGGGGACAGATACGCAGTATTTT. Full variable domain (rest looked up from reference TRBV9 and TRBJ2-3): DSGVTQTPKHLITATGQRVTLRCSPRSGDLSVYWYQQSLDQGLQFLIQYYNGEERAKGNILERFSAQQFPDLHSELNLSSLELGDSALYFCASSVLTGGTDTQYFGPGTRLTVL.

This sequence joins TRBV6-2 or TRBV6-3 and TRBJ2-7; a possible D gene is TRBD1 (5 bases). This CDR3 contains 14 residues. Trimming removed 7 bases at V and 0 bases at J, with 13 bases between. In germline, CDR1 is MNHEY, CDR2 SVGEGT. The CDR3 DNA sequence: TGTGCCAGCAAGGAGACAGCCAGCTCCTACGAGCAGTACGTC. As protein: CASKETASSYEQYV.